These 2 T cell receptor beta chains were sequenced from one sample in a study of cytomegalovirus exposure and HLA in healthy donors. Primers: 60 Vbeta forward and 13 Jbeta reverse. Using immunoSEQ multiplex PCR, the repertoire was profiled, and TCRdb retains in-frame clones only, with some absent. The sample lists about 150,000 clones, 79% occurring once. Specimen: PBMCs. These receptors all stem from a man aged 25-45 years in good health and CMV-seropositive.

The V call is TRBV7-9, the J call TRBJ2-3, with D unclear. This CDR3 is 12 amino acids long. Germline loops: CDR1 SEHNR, CDR2 FQNEAQ (reference sequence). V lost 5 bases and J 4 bases, leaving 7 bases between the germline ends. CDR3 residues: CASSPGSDTQYF. Written as DNA, the CDR3 is TGTGCCAGCAGCCCCGGGTCAGATACGCAGTATTTT.

The rearrangement links TRBV2 to TRBJ1-4; D is uncertain. The ends were cut back, 5 bases at V and 0 bases at J, with 7 bases in the middle. The CDR3 is 14 residues long. Germline V gene data show CDR1 as SNHLY and CDR2 as FYNNEI. CDR3 loop: CASSTAATNEKLFF. DNA for the CDR3: TGTGCCAGCAGTACAGCTGCAACTAATGAAAAACTGTTTTTT.